The clone carrying this T cell receptor beta chain has only one observation. Original methodology: How many nucleated cells were present was estimated from reference gene primer amplification. Repertoires were generated with immunoSEQ multiplex PCR, while TCRdb's copy carries only in-frame clones and drops some. V, J and clone size were drawn from that table, and D and trimming were deduced from the DNA. The data contain around 360,000 clones, roughly nine tenths of them seen just once; the ten biggest clones take up approximately 3%. Which cohort a participant joined came from the clinical history participants gave. The data stem from a study of blood T cell repertoires in COVID-19. Study-level information: The United States, Italy and Spain were the sources of the acute and convalescent COVID-19 samples. Sources were T cells, B-cell-depleted T cells, or PBMCs; the material itself was cDNA or gDNA.

The sequenced sample was PBMCs or T cells enriched from blood (not recorded which). This sequence was found in a woman aged 25 to 39 who had recovered from COVID-19.

CDR3 DNA sequence: TGCAGTGCTAGTAGACAGGGCCCGAACTATGGCTACACCTTC. It encodes CSASRQGPNYGYTF. The chain uses TRBV20-1 and TRBJ1-2; 7 positions agree with TRBD1. This CDR3 has 14 amino acids. Germline lookup yields CDR1 DFQATT and CDR2 SNEGSKA (reference sequence). The trim removed 3 bases at V and 2 bases at J, leaving 6 bases unmatched.